This T cell receptor (beta chain) was sequenced in a study of post-analysis software for immune sequencing data. Across the study: Relapsing-remitting, secondary progressive and progressive-relapsing courses of multiple sclerosis were included. Points from the study as a whole: Five TRBV segments (TRBV5-6, TRBV5-1 and TRBV20-1 among them) occurred more frequently in patients than in controls.

In germline, CDR1 is SGHKS, CDR2 YYEKEE (reference sequence). The CDR3 has 15 residues. Incorporated into the TCR beta cDNA libraries were unique molecular identifiers, which served to reduce PCR and sequencing biases. TCRdb fed the PCR reads into MiXCR, producing one record per CDR3 protein. This sample carries fewer than 600,000 distinct CDR3 sequences, under 55% of them seen once, and the ten largest clones take 9.5% to 13%. This clonotype was detected only a few times. Its antigen is as yet unknown. The sequenced material came from blood. The TCR sequence derives from a girl aged 5 to 17 with multiple sclerosis. The chain uses TRBV5-5 and TRBJ2-4; 9 bases are a match to TRBD2. The better agreement between TRBJ2-7 and the DNA end casts doubt on the J call. The CDR3 here is CASSPPGLAKHEQYF. CDR3 DNA sequence: TGTGCCAGCAGCCCCCCGGGACTAGCAAAACACGAGCAGTACTTC.